A selection of T cell receptor beta chains follows, all from one sample in a study of CXCR3-negative and CXCR3-positive naive CD8 T cells. TCRdb reprocessed the 5' RACE reads and reports one entry per CDR3 protein, with no DNA. This listing includes tens of thousands of distinct CDR3 sequences. Sequencing was carried out using naive CXCR3- CD8+ T cells from blood. The receptor set was obtained from a human donor in good health. Some clones in this sample may be carry-over from other donors' samples. Each CDR3 is given with its conserved first and last residue.

V gene: TRBV18; J gene: TRBJ2-3; CDR3 protein: CASSSDRGGTDTQYF
V gene: TRBV5-1; J gene: TRBJ2-3; CDR3 protein: CASSLHWERDTQYF
V gene: TRBV7-3; J gene: TRBJ1-1; CDR3 protein: CASSSGTGETEAFF
V gene: TRBV20-1; J gene: TRBJ2-1; CDR3 protein: CSAARREGQGSLNEQFF
V gene: TRBV15; J gene: TRBJ2-3; CDR3 protein: CATSRFGLAGTEDTQYF
V gene: TRBV5-1; J gene: TRBJ1-1; CDR3 protein: CASSWDLDRGVAEAFF
V gene: TRBV12-3/TRBV12-4; J gene: TRBJ1-2; CDR3 protein: CASSYNYGYTF
V gene: TRBV27; J gene: TRBJ2-7; CDR3 protein: CASRETGAYEQYF
V gene: TRBV6-5; J gene: TRBJ1-1; CDR3 protein: CASTRTGTDPGWAFF
V gene: TRBV7-9; J gene: TRBJ2-7; CDR3 protein: CASSLASGHLGLAGDEQYF
V gene: TRBV29-1; J gene: TRBJ2-7; CDR3 protein: CSVLAGVPYEQYF
V gene: TRBV29-1; J gene: TRBJ1-6; CDR3 protein: CSVRGTGPNSPLHF
V gene: TRBV11-2; J gene: TRBJ2-7; CDR3 protein: CASSFLGTGVVEQYF
V gene: TRBV6-6; J gene: TRBJ2-2; CDR3 protein: CASSYSPGRSGELFF
V gene: TRBV3-1; J gene: TRBJ2-3; CDR3 protein: CASTSGTDTQYF
V gene: TRBV10-2; J gene: TRBJ2-2; CDR3 protein: CASSEGLAGAGGELFF
V gene: TRBV4-3; J gene: TRBJ2-7; CDR3 protein: CASSQDHWTDTYEQYF
V gene: TRBV18; J gene: TRBJ1-4; CDR3 protein: CASSPDTTEKLFF
V gene: TRBV12-3/TRBV12-4; J gene: TRBJ2-3; CDR3 protein: CASSPRPGLAGSDTQYF
V gene: TRBV5-1; J gene: TRBJ2-3; CDR3 protein: CASSLDTLSDTQYF
V gene: TRBV12-3/TRBV12-4; J gene: TRBJ1-2; CDR3 protein: CASSLGPAGGYTF
V gene: TRBV28; J gene: TRBJ1-4; CDR3 protein: CASSRGRPLPNEKLFF
V gene: TRBV5-1; J gene: TRBJ2-7; CDR3 protein: CASPIDRDRGFYEQYF
V gene: TRBV14; J gene: TRBJ1-5; CDR3 protein: CASSRWGDQPQHF
V gene: TRBV20-1; J gene: TRBJ1-2; CDR3 protein: CSATRDRTYDGYTF
V gene: TRBV5-1; J gene: TRBJ2-7; CDR3 protein: CASSYRGGASYEQYF
V gene: TRBV12-3/TRBV12-4; J gene: TRBJ2-6; CDR3 protein: CASTPPGSGANVLTF
V gene: TRBV29-1; J gene: TRBJ2-2; CDR3 protein: CSVVGRGNTGELFF
V gene: TRBV7-2; J gene: TRBJ1-1; CDR3 protein: CASSLAGFLGTEAFF
V gene: TRBV13; J gene: TRBJ1-1; CDR3 protein: CASSSTIPTGKWGTEAFF
V gene: TRBV15; J gene: TRBJ2-1; CDR3 protein: CATSRDRGNEQFF
V gene: TRBV9; J gene: TRBJ1-1; CDR3 protein: CASLDSNAHTEAFF
V gene: TRBV7-9; J gene: TRBJ1-1; CDR3 protein: CASSPYTEAFF
V gene: TRBV4-2; J gene: TRBJ2-1; CDR3 protein: CASSQDGTSAYNEQFF
V gene: TRBV6-6; J gene: TRBJ2-1; CDR3 protein: CASSYVAGGGNEQFF
V gene: TRBV20-1; J gene: TRBJ2-7; CDR3 protein: CSAFASYEQYF
V gene: TRBV19; J gene: TRBJ1-1; CDR3 protein: CASRDRDYTEAFF
V gene: TRBV4-1; J gene: TRBJ2-4; CDR3 protein: CASSQVTLAKNIQYF
V gene: TRBV29-1; J gene: TRBJ2-3; CDR3 protein: CSVVLAETDTQYF
V gene: TRBV29-1; J gene: TRBJ2-7; CDR3 protein: CSVGPGTYEQYF